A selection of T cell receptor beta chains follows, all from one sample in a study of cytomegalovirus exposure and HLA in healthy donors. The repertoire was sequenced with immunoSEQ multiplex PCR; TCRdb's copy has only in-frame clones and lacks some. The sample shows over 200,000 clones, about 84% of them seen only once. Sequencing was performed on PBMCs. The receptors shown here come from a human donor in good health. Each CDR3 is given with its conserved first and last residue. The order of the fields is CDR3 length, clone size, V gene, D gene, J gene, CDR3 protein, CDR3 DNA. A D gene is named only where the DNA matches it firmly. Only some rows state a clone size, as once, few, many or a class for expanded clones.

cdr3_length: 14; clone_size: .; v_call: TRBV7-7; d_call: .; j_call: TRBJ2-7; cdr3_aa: CASSPRGSPYEQYF; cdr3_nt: TGTGCTAGCAGCCCCCGAGGGTCACCCTACGAGCAGTACTTC
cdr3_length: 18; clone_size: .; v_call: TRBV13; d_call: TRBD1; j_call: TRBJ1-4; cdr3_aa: CASSSRDRGRITNEKLFF; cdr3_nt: TGTGCCAGCAGCTCACGGGACAGGGGGCGCATCACTAATGAAAAACTGTTTTTT
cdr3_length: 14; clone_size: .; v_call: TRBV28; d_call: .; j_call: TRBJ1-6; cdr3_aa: CASSSSLYNSPLHF; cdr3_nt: TGTGCCAGCAGTTCCTCCCTTTATAATTCACCCCTCCACTTT
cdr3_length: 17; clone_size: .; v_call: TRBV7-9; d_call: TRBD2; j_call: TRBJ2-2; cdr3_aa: CSSSLSAGLANTGELFF; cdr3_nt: TGTTCCAGCAGCTTATCTGCGGGACTAGCCAACACCGGGGAGCTGTTTTTT
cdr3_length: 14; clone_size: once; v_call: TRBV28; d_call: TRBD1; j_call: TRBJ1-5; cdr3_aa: CASRPDRASQPQHF; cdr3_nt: TGTGCCAGCAGACCTGACAGGGCGTCGCAGCCCCAGCATTTT
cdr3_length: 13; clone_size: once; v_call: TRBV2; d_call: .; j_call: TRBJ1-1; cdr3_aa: CASSEFVDTEAFF; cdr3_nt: TGTGCCAGCAGTGAATTCGTCGACACTGAAGCTTTCTTT
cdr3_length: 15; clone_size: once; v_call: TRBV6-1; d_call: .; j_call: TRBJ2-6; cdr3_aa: CASSLTTSGANVLTF; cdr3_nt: TGTGCCAGCAGCCTGACAACCTCTGGGGCCAACGTCCTGACTTTC
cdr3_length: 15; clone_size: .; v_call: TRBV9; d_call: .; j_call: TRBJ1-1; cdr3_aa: CASSVDPGANTEAFF; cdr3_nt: TGTGCCAGCAGCGTAGATCCAGGGGCGAACACTGAAGCTTTCTTT
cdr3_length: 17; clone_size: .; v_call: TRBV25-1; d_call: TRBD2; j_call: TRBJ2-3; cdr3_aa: CASSATSGRQLGDTQYF; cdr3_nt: TGTGCCAGCAGTGCTACTAGCGGGAGGCAACTGGGAGATACGCAGTATTTT
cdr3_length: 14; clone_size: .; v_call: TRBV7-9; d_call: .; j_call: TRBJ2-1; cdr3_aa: CASSLVALINEQFF; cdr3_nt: TGTGCCAGCAGCTTAGTCGCGCTAATAAATGAGCAGTTCTTC
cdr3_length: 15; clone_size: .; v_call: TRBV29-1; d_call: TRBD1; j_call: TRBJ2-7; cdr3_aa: CSVERVPGQGYEQYF; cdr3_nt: TGCAGCGTTGAACGAGTACCGGGACAGGGATACGAGCAGTACTTC
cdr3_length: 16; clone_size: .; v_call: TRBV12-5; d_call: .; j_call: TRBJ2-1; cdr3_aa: CASGLVLGPGGNEQFF; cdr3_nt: TGTGCTAGTGGTTTGGTACTGGGACCCGGGGGCAATGAGCAGTTCTTC
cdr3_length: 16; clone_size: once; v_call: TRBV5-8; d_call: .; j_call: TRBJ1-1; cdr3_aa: CASSLPFTEGDDEAFF; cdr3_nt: TGTGCCAGCAGCCTGCCCTTCACTGAGGGGGATGATGAAGCTTTCTTT
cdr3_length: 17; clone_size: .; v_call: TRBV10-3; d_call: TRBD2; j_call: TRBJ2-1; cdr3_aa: CAISATGGAGAYNEQFF; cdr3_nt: TGTGCCATCAGTGCGACCGGGGGAGCGGGAGCCTACAATGAGCAGTTCTTC
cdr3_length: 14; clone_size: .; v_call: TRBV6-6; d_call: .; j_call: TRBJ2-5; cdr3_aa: CASSSSTGLETQYF; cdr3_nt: TGTGCCAGCAGTTCCTCGACAGGTTTGGAGACCCAGTACTTC
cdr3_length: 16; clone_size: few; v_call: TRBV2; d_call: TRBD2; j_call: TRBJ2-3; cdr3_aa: CASSEGLAGDTDTQYF; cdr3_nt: TGTGCCAGCAGTGAAGGACTAGCGGGAGACACAGATACGCAGTATTTT
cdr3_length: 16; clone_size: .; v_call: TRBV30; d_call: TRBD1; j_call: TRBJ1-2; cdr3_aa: CALPPPQGAPCYGYTF; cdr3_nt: TGTGCCCTACCCCCCCCACAGGGGGCGCCGTGCTATGGCTACACCTTC
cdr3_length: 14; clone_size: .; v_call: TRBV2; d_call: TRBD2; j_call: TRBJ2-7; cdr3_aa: CASRGTSSFHEQYF; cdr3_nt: TGTGCCAGCAGAGGGACTAGCTCGTTTCACGAGCAGTACTTC
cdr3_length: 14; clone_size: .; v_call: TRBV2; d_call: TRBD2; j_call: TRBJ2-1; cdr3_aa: CASSEGLAGFEQFF; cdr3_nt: TGTGCCAGCAGTGAAGGACTAGCGGGATTCGAGCAGTTCTTC
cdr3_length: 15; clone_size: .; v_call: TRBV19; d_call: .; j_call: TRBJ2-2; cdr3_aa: CATQPTGRWAGELFF; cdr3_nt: TGTGCCACCCAACCGACAGGGAGGTGGGCCGGGGAGCTGTTTTTT
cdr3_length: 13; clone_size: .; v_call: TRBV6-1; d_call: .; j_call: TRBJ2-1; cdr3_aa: CASSEFGVNEQFF; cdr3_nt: TGTGCCAGCAGTGAATTCGGGGTCAATGAGCAGTTCTTC
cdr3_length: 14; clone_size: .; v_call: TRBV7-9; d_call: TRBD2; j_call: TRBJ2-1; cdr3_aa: CASSSPLARVEQFF; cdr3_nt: TGTGCCAGCAGCTCGCCACTAGCGAGGGTAGAGCAGTTCTTC
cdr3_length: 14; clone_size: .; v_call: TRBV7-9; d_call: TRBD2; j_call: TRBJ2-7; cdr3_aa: CASSPGTSIYEQYF; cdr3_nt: TGTGCCAGCAGCCCCGGGACTAGCATTTACGAGCAGTACTTC